Listed below are T cell receptor beta chains from one sample, sequenced in a study of cytomegalovirus exposure and HLA in healthy donors. Generated by immunoSEQ multiplex PCR, the TCRdb table keeps only in-frame clones and is missing some. The sample holds roughly 120,000 clones. Sequencing input: PBMCs. Receptor source: a young man in good health and CMV-seronegative. Each CDR3 is given with its conserved first and last residue. A D gene is named only where the DNA matches it firmly.

TRBJ1-6 TRBV30 NA CALGYSPLHF TGTGCCTTGGGCTATTCACCCCTCCACTTT
TRBJ1-1 TRBV18 TRBD1 CASSPRFLLLGQGNTEAFF TGTGCCAGCTCACCACGCTTCTTATTGCTGGGACAGGGGAACACTGAAGCTTTCTTT
TRBJ2-2 TRBV5-1 TRBD2 CASSSTLAGGPDTGELFF TGCGCCAGCAGCTCTACTCTAGCGGGAGGGCCCGACACCGGGGAGCTGTTTTTT
TRBJ2-1 TRBV27 TRBD2 CASTKGLAVEQFF TGTGCCAGCACTAAGGGACTAGCGGTAGAGCAGTTCTTC
TRBJ1-5 TRBV7-2 NA CASSLLGGSNQPQHF TGTGCCAGCAGCTTATTGGGGGGAAGCAATCAGCCCCAGCATTTT
TRBJ1-1 TRBV6-1 NA CASKAGLEAFF TGTGCCAGCAAGGCAGGGCTTGAAGCTTTCTTT
TRBJ2-7 TRBV10-3 NA CAIRSGTTYYEQYF TGTGCCATCCGATCCGGGACAACTTACTACGAGCAGTACTTC
TRBJ2-1 TRBV7-2 TRBD2 CASTPAAAMRGEQFF TGTGCCAGCACCCCAGCGGCAGCCATGCGGGGGGAGCAGTTCTTC
TRBJ1-1 TRBV2 NA CASRRQPEAFF TGTGCCAGCCGCAGACAGCCTGAAGCTTTCTTT
TRBJ2-7 TRBV4-1 NA CASKGAYEQYF TGCGCCAGCAAGGGGGCCTACGAGCAGTACTTC
TRBJ2-1 TRBV30 TRBD2 CAWSVRWTSGGATIYNEQFF TGTGCCTGGAGTGTACGCTGGACTAGCGGGGGGGCGACGATATACAATGAGCAGTTCTTC
TRBJ2-2 TRBV11-2 NA CASNHLAGANTGELFF TGTGCCAGCAACCATCTGGCAGGCGCGAACACCGGGGAGCTGTTTTTT
TRBJ1-6 TRBV6-5 NA CASSYFRGSNSPLHF TGTGCCAGCAGTTACTTTAGGGGTTCTAATTCACCCCTCCACTTT
TRBJ1-6 TRBV2 TRBD1 CASINRGYNSPLHF TGTGCCAGCATTAACAGGGGGTATAATTCACCCCTCCACTTT
TRBJ2-7 TRBV28 TRBD2 CAGSYHPSGRPYEQYF TGTGCCGGCAGTTATCATCCTAGCGGGAGGCCCTACGAGCAGTACTTC
TRBJ2-7 TRBV11-3 NA CASSLNSAYEQYF TGTGCCAGCAGCTTGAATAGCGCCTACGAGCAGTACTTC
TRBJ2-7 TRBV6-1 TRBD1 CASNLQGSSYEQYF TGTGCCAGCAATTTACAGGGGAGCTCCTACGAGCAGTACTTC
TRBJ2-7 TRBV11-3 TRBD1 CASSLDYRGYEQYF TGTGCCAGCAGCTTAGATTACAGGGGCTACGAGCAGTACTTC
TRBJ2-3 TRBV9 TRBD2 CASSVVSGLAYPTDTQYF TGTGCCAGCAGCGTAGTGTCTGGACTAGCTTATCCCACAGATACGCAGTATTTT
TRBJ2-3 TRBV9 TRBD1 CASSAYRGLMQTDTQYF TGTGCCAGCAGCGCCTACAGGGGGCTCATGCAGACAGATACGCAGTATTTT
TRBJ1-6 TRBV5-1 NA CASRENSNSPLHF TGCGCCAGCAGAGAGAACAGTAATTCACCCCTCCACTTT
TRBJ1-6 TRBV27 TRBD1 CASTFGQGGSPLHF TGTGCCAGCACCTTCGGACAGGGGGGTTCACCCCTCCACTTT
TRBJ1-4 TRBV20-1 TRBD1 CSGQGNEKLFF TGCAGTGGACAGGGGAATGAAAAACTGTTTTTT
TRBJ1-1 TRBV9 TRBD1 CASSVARTGFTEAFF TGTGCCAGCAGCGTAGCCCGGACAGGGTTCACTGAAGCTTTCTTT
TRBJ2-2 TRBV4-2 TRBD1 CASSQVAAGQGPGELFF TGTGCCAGCAGCCAAGTGGCCGCGGGACAGGGTCCCGGGGAGCTGTTTTTT
TRBJ2-7 TRBV6-1 NA CASRDRSSYEQYF TGTGCCAGCAGAGACAGGAGCTCCTACGAGCAGTACTTC
TRBJ2-1 TRBV6-1 NA CASKARGGRGDEQFF TGTGCCAGCAAGGCAAGGGGGGGCAGGGGCGATGAGCAGTTCTTC
TRBJ2-5 TRBV2 NA CASRETSVETQYF TGTGCCAGCAGGGAAACTAGTGTCGAGACCCAGTACTTC
TRBJ2-1 TRBV30 NA CAWTGGISYNEQFF TGTGCCTGGACGGGCGGGATCTCCTACAATGAGCAGTTCTTC